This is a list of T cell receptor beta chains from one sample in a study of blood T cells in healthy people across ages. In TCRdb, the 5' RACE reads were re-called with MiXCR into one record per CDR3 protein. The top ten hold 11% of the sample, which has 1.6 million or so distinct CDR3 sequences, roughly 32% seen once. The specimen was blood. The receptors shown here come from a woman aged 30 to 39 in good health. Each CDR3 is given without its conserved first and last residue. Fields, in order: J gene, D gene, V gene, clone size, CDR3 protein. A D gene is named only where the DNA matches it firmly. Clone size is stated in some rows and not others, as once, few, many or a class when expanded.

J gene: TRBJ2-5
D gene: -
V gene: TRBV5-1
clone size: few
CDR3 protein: ASQSGQPKETQY

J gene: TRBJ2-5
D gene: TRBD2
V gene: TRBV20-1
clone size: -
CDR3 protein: SAGSAREDVETQY

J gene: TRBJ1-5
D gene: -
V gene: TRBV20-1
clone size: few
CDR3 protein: SARDLSGSPNQPQH

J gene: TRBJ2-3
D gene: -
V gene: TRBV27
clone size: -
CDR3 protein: ASSSPTSRGTTDTQY

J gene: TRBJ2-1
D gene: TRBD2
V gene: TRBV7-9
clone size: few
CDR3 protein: ASSLLAGVLPMGEQF

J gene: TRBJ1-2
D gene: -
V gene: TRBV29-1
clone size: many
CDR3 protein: SVLTGTTHGYT

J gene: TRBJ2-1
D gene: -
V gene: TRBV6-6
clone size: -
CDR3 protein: ASKVTATYNEQF

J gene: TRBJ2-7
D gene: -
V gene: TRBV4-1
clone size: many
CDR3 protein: ASSHVFNRPKSYEQY

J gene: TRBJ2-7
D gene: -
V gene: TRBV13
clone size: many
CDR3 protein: ASSLGFGGGHQSEQY

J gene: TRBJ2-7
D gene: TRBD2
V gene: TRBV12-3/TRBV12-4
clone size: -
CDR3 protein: ASSQGTSTYEQY

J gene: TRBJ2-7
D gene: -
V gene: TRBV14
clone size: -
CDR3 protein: ASSQVGIYYEQY

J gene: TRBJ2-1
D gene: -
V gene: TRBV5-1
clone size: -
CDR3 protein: ASISGTHYNEQF

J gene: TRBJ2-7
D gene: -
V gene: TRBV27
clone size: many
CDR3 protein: ASSLNPGGPYEQY

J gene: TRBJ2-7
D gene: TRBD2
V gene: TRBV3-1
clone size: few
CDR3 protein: ASSRWGLAASTYEQY